Included here is one T cell receptor (beta chain) sequence, with context. Its matching antigen is unknown. The data derive from a study of cytomegalovirus exposure and HLA in healthy donors. At the level of the study: A previous analysis identified 100 million or so unique TCR beta sequences derived from about 180 million T cells. Overall study findings and caveats: Association of a missense DCLRE1C variant with TCR beta V- and J-gene trimming was reported in a later analysis. Later analysis suggested most CMV-associated TCR beta chains were HLA-restricted.

The study ran its PCR with 60 Vbeta and 13 Jbeta primers. TCRdb's table, derived via immunoSEQ multiplex PCR, lists solely in-frame clones and lacks some. The sample lists about 190,000 clones; more than 70% were seen once. Trimming cost V 5 bases and J 2 bases, with 13 bases left between them. CDR1 is SGHTA, CDR2 FQGNSA, per germline. The CDR3 extends over 14 amino acids. This clonotype originated in a man in his thirties or forties in good health and CMV-seropositive. The sequenced sample was PBMCs. This chain connects TRBV7-2 to TRBJ2-7; maybe TRBD1 (6 bases). Here the CDR3 DNA reads TGTGCCAGCAGCACACTACAGGGACCCTACGAGCAGTACTTC. This translates into CASSTLQGPYEQYF.